The entry below describes one TCR beta chain. Its antigen specificity is not known. No much larger clonotype is one base removed from it; base qualities were not supplied. Using the deep immunoSEQ assay, TCR CDR3 regions were amplified from genomic DNA by multiplex PCR. Extracted genomic DNA from each cell subset was distributed evenly across all wells of several immunoSEQ 96-well plates, and each plate was treated as a replicate. For sorted subsets, 150 to 250 ng genomic DNA, equal to 30,000 to 35,000 T cell genomes, was loaded into each replicate PCR. Purified libraries were measured with a Qubit 3.0 fluorometer, size-checked on a Bioanalyzer 2100, and measured again with the KAPA Library Quantification kit. Every immunoSEQ 96-well plate was sequenced on a dedicated single-read 150-cycle Illumina NextSeq 550 flow cell. In the authors' own workflow: Because the immunoSEQ output included only junctional sequences and no quality scores, the filtering could not be the same as the filtering used for full-length reads. Sequences were annotated with PyIR, a Python wrapper for IgBLAST v1.9, using IMGT germline references to assign V/J genes and CDR3. Reads with weak V/J assignments (E-value above 1e-6), missing CDR3, stop codons, out-of-frame junctions, or ambiguous translated residues were removed. V3J clonotypes were defined as sequences sharing an identical inferred V gene, J gene, and CDR3 amino acid sequence. Percentage overlap between repertoires was calculated by dividing the number of shared unique clonotypes by the size of the smaller repertoire. RTK rarefaction, the Chao1 estimator, and Recon v2.1 estimates of unobserved clonotypes were used to assess repertoire richness. Generation probabilities for all TCRbeta clonotypes obtained by the gDNA method from a handful of donors were computed using OLGA. TCRdb limited this immuneACCESS table to in-frame rearrangements with V and J called. A share of clones is missing; checked studies link under half to unresolved V genes, and the rest is unexplained. V and J calls and clone size follow that table, whereas D and trimming were derived from the DNA. This sample gives about 2.4 million clones in total; 93% of them show up just once. 0.36% of the sample is taken by the ten largest.

This entry is derived from a study of shared clonotypes between healthy human individuals (dated by TCRdb to 2020 to 2022). With respect to the entire study: The cohort included three men and a couple of women between 18 and 49 years of age. For each donor, CD4 naive and CD4 memory were each run on three plates, CD8 naive on two plates, and CD8 memory on one plate. To estimate repertoire size and how much clonotype sharing occurs between individuals, the study deeply sequenced the blood TCR repertoires of roughly 5 healthy adults. To increase sequencing depth and limit assay-specific biases, different laboratories used diverse techniques to prepare libraries and sequence TCR repertoires. Each donor's leukapheresis produced roughly between roughly 0.85 and 9.5 billion PBMCs. Broad study findings and their caveats: Higher generation probabilities were observed for clonotypes shared by all four sorted-subset donors than for non-shared clonotypes. The genetic and exposure-history diversity represented was limited by the small number of donors. Sampling was restricted to blood, and TCR repertoires in tissues likely differ from the TCR repertoires found in blood. Even with the large sequencing depth, rarefaction of the sorted-subset datasets indicated that sequencing was incomplete. Across a few donors, roughly 5% of naive CD4, around 3.5% of naive CD8, about 2.3% of memory CD4, and roughly 0.41% of memory CD8 clonotypes were shared. Larger estimated clonotype richness was generally found for naive subsets than for memory subsets. Based on pairwise subsampling, the degree of clonotype sharing among donors was expected to be affected by sequencing depth.

Healthy HIV-negative adults with no recently reported acute infections or vaccinations were included as donors. Every donor was a Caucasian adult residing in Nashville, Tennessee, USA. CD4+ T cells were enriched by magnetic negative selection, after which naive cells were positively selected on CD45RA and the negative fraction was taken as the memory subset. After blood collection by leukapheresis, PBMCs were isolated using Ficoll-Histopaque density gradient centrifugation and then cryopreserved in the vapor phase of liquid nitrogen. Analytical flow cytometry was used to check the purity and quantity of each magnetically sorted T cell population. From each sorted fraction, genomic DNA was isolated and quantified by UV absorbance on a Nanodrop 2000c. The germline V gene provides CDR1 MDHEN and CDR2 SYDVKM. The CDR3, from cysteine to phenylalanine, totals 11 residues. CDR3 DNA is the only sequence kept; it has 33 bases, read in frame from the first base. Germline trimming: 8 bases from V, 3 bases from J; junction bases outside gene matches: 0.

The sequenced material came from naive CD4+ T cells from PBMCs. What the cell subset or site label conveys for this sample: CD45RA+ positively selected. The sequence came from a young man in good health. Some clones in this sample may be carry-over from other donors' samples. The sequence joins TRBV28 to TRBJ1-1; a stretch of 7 junction bases matches TRBD1. The CDR3 protein: CASQGDTEAFF. The nucleotide sequence is TGTGCCAGCCAGGGGGACACTGAAGCTTTCTTT.